Listed below are T cell receptor beta chains from one sample, sequenced in a study of identical twins. TCRdb analysed the 5' RACE reads with MiXCR anew, one entry per CDR3 protein. The table lists approximately 600,000 distinct CDR3 sequences, around 9.6% of them singletons. The same data also went into a second study, on yellow fever vaccine responses in identical twins.

The sample was PBMCs. The receptors originated from a woman in her late teens or twenties in good health. The CDR3 runs from the conserved cysteine through the conserved F or W. The order of the fields is CDR3 length, V gene, J gene, CDR3 protein.

>17|TRBV29-1|TRBJ2-6
CSVRVRAPNSGANVLTF
>15|TRBV5-1|TRBJ2-2
CASSPGRKNTGELFF
>14|TRBV7-2|TRBJ1-6
CASSSTVSNSPLHF
>15|TRBV3-1|TRBJ2-1
CASTPATRAGDEQFF
>15|TRBV6-2/TRBV6-3|TRBJ2-1
CASSQLAVSYNEQFF
>12|TRBV3-1|TRBJ2-1
CASSQGNVEQFF
>16|TRBV5-1|TRBJ1-3
CASSSGHGTSGNTIYF
>15|TRBV12-3/TRBV12-4|TRBJ2-3
CASSFTAGGADTQYF
>11|TRBV5-1|TRBJ2-1
CASSKGYEQFF
>14|TRBV2|TRBJ1-1
CASSAEQGGTEAFF
>15|TRBV3-1|TRBJ2-1
CASSPWGTSDGEQFF
>15|TRBV7-9|TRBJ2-3
CASSRDSTSTDTQYF
>13|TRBV7-3|TRBJ2-5
CASSWTGGETQYF
>14|TRBV12-3/TRBV12-4|TRBJ1-5
CASSLQGGNQPQHF
>15|TRBV5-1|TRBJ2-7
CASSLGGLSTYEQYF
>15|TRBV7-2|TRBJ2-7
CASRKGLAEQYEQYF
>11|TRBV19|TRBJ2-7
CASKGPYEQYF
>13|TRBV2|TRBJ1-2
CASTLTGGDGYTF
>15|TRBV7-2|TRBJ2-7
CASSAAGTSGYEQYF
>14|TRBV6-1|TRBJ1-5
CASTRSSSNQPQHF
>16|TRBV18|TRBJ2-1
CASSPRQQSSYNEQFF
>16|TRBV7-9|TRBJ2-3
CASSRSRGGMGDTQYF
>16|TRBV3-1|TRBJ2-1
CASSRVGGSSYNEQFF
>15|TRBV29-1|TRBJ1-1
CSVAETGGAGTEAFF
>14|TRBV28|TRBJ2-4
CASSQTGGGNIQYF
>15|TRBV20-1|TRBJ1-1
CSARDGGGGGTEAFF
>16|TRBV20-1|TRBJ2-3
CSAEPGVAASTDTQYF
>16|TRBV5-1|TRBJ2-5
CASSADRGHGSETQYF
>15|TRBV7-6|TRBJ2-1
CASSLAFLGPDEQFF
>13|TRBV6-1|TRBJ1-5
CASSEARGYLQHF
>16|TRBV7-3|TRBJ2-7
CASSLRPAGVIYEQYF
>13|TRBV13|TRBJ2-3
CAGSRGTTDTQYF
>14|TRBV6-2/TRBV6-3|TRBJ1-2
CASRRSGAHYGYTF
>13|TRBV7-2|TRBJ2-1
CASSAGGYNEQFF
>20|TRBV20-1|TRBJ2-1
CSVPPLRLAGGSSRYNEQFF
>14|TRBV11-2|TRBJ1-1
CASSLKAEGTEAFF
>15|TRBV5-1|TRBJ2-3
CASSLVGQLADTQYF
>8|TRBV6-4|TRBJ2-2
CVSGELFF
>13|TRBV29-1|TRBJ2-5
CSVAKQGRETQYF
>12|TRBV20-1|TRBJ2-3
CSARVLADTQYF
>15|TRBV5-1|TRBJ2-7
CASMAGGGSAYEQYF
>16|TRBV7-2|TRBJ2-1
CASSPSGYGLIDEQFF
>15|TRBV6-2/TRBV6-3|TRBJ2-2
CASSAGVTNTGELFF
>15|TRBV9|TRBJ1-1
CASSVVGQGSTEAFF
>16|TRBV7-9|TRBJ1-5
CASSDSTGGGDQPQHF
>15|TRBV5-1|TRBJ2-5
CASSLVLDSQETQYF
>17|TRBV6-5|TRBJ2-6
CASSYSIVNSGANVLTF
>16|TRBV20-1|TRBJ1-5
CSANPPGPHSNQPQHF
>15|TRBV20-1|TRBJ2-2
CSATVAGRPPGELFF
>14|TRBV20-1|TRBJ2-1
CSASRPRVFNEQFF